Below are 2 T cell receptor beta chains sequenced from a single sample in a study of T cell changes during pregnancy in multiple sclerosis. TCRdb's copy holds only in-frame clones and misses some; the assay was immunoSEQ multiplex PCR. Of fewer than 90,000 clones listed, 93% are singletons. The sequencing here drew on peripheral blood, taken in the third trimester of pregnancy. The receptors were gathered from a female donor in good health, enrolled as a control in a pregnancy study.

This rearrangement joins TRBV27 to TRBJ2-3; D is ambiguous. There are 16 residues in the CDR3. CDR1 is MNHEY, CDR2 SMNVEV, per germline (reference sequence). V was cut by 5 bases and J by 0 bases, with 15 bases left in between. The CDR3 loop is CASSPNFGGSTDTQYF. The CDR3 DNA sequence: TGTGCCAGCAGTCCGAACTTCGGCGGAAGCACAGATACGCAGTATTTT.

The rearrangement uses TRBV2 and TRBJ1-2; weak D call: TRBD1 (5 bases). The V gene's germline CDR1 is SNHLY and CDR2 FYNNEI. Trimming took off 4 bases at V and 6 bases at J, with 12 bases between the two ends. The CDR3 loop spans 13 amino acids. The CDR3 spells CASSVRQGDGYTF. DNA for the CDR3: TGTGCCAGCAGTGTGCGGCAGGGTGATGGCTACACCTTC.